This T cell receptor (beta chain) appears in the sequencing data of a study of T-cell memory formation after mild COVID-19. About the study: Largely donor-specific sequence clusters came from a couple of donors.

Trimming cost V 6 bases and J 0 bases, with 14 bases left between them. CDR3 length: 14 amino acids. Germline V gene sequence: CDR1 SQVTM, CDR2 ANQGSEA. Amplification by 5'RACE using constant-segment primers produced TCR alpha and TCR beta cDNA libraries that carried sample barcodes and UMIs. Each CDR3 protein gets one entry after TCRdb re-called the 5' RACE reads with MiXCR. The table has hundreds of thousands of distinct CDR3 sequences, 8.2% seen once. Study conclusions and caveats: There was a balanced CD4/CD8 profile in clones contracting day 15 to 85, and later expanders leaned CD4+. Pre-infection memory contained some responding clones, which suggested that cross-reactive memory had joined.

In regard to this clonotype: What it binds is not known.

The sample consisted of PBMCs or a T cell subset sorted from them (not recorded which). The J gene is TRBJ1-1, the V gene TRBV29-1; no firm D call. This TCR was sampled from a man aged 18 to 35 who had mild COVID-19 (a few samples of this study predate the infection). Cell type and time point are not known. CDR3 region: CSVLPGFMNTEAFF. For the CDR3, the DNA is TGCAGCGTCTTACCGGGGTTCATGAACACTGAAGCTTTCTTT.